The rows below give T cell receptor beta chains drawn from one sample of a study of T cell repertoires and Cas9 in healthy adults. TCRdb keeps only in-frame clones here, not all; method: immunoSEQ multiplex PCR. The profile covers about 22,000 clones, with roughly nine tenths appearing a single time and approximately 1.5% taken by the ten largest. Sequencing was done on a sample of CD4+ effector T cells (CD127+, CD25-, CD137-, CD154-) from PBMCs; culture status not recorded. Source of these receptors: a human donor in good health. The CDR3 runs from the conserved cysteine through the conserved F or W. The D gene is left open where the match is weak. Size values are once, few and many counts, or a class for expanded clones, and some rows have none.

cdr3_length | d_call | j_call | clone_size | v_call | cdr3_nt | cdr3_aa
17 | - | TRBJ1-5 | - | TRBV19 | TGTGCCAGTAACTTCAAGGGCAGGGGAGGAAGCAATCAGCCCCAGCATTTT | CASNFKGRGGSNQPQHF
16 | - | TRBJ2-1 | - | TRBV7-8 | TGTGCCAGCAGCTTAGCGCCTCAGAACAGAATGGATGAGCAGTTCTTC | CASSLAPQNRMDEQFF
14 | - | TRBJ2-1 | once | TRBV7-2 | TGTGCCAGCAGCTTAGAGGGGTGGGGGAATGAGCAGTTCTTC | CASSLEGWGNEQFF
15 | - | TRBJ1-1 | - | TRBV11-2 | TGTGCCAGCAGCTCCTGGAGGGGGGGGAACACTGAAGCTTTCTTT | CASSSWRGGNTEAFF
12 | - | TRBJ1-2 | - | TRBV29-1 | TGCAGCGTTGTAAAGGGGGACTATGGCTACACCTTC | CSVVKGDYGYTF
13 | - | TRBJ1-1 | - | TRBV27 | TGTGCCAGCCTTAAAAGTGGGAGCACTGAAGCTTTCTTT | CASLKSGSTEAFF
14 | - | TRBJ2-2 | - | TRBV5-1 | TGCGCCAGCAGATCGATAGGGGACACCGGGGAGCTGTTTTTT | CASRSIGDTGELFF
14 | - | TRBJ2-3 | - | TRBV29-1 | TGCAGCGTTGGTCCCGGTCCTAGCACAGATACGCAGTATTTT | CSVGPGPSTDTQYF
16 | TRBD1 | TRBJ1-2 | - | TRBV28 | TGTGCCAGCAGTCTCCCCCCGGGACAGGGGTACTATGGCTACACCTTC | CASSLPPGQGYYGYTF
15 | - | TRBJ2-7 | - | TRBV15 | TGTGCCACCAGCAGAGATATACTATCAATGTACGAGCAGTACTTC | CATSRDILSMYEQYF
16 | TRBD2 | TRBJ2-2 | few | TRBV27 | TGTGCCAGCAGCCCTGGACTAGCGGGAGTGTCCGGGGAGCTGTTTTTT | CASSPGLAGVSGELFF
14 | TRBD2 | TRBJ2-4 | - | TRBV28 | TGTGCCAGCAGTGGGGGGGGGTCCAAAAACATTCAGTACTTC | CASSGGGSKNIQYF
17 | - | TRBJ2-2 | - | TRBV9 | TGTGCCAGCGCGGGACGGTTGGGGGGTCCACCTGGCGGGGAGCTGTTTTTT | CASAGRLGGPPGGELFF
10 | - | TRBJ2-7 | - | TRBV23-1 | TGCGCCAGCAGCCACCACGAGCAGTACTTC | CASSHHEQYF
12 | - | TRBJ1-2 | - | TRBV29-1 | TGCAGCACAGGTACCCTGGCGGGTGGCTACACCTTC | CSTGTLAGGYTF
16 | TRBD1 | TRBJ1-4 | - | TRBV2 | TGTGCCAGCAGTGAAGAGGCGACAGGGGGCAGGGAAAAACTGTTTTTT | CASSEEATGGREKLFF
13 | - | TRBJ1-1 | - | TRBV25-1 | TGTGCCAGCAGTGAACAGGGGATAGGTGAAGCTTTCTTT | CASSEQGIGEAFF
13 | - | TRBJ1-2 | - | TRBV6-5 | TGTGCCAGCAGTAGGGACGGAGACTATGGCTACACCTTC | CASSRDGDYGYTF
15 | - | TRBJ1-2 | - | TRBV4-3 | TGCGCCAGCAGCCCTAGGCCCGGGGGCAACTATGGCTACACCTTC | CASSPRPGGNYGYTF
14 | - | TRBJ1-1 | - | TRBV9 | TGTGCCAGCAGCAGGGAGAACATGAACACTGAAGCTTTCTTT | CASSRENMNTEAFF
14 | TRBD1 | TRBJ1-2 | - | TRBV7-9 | TGTGCCAGCAGCTCACAACAGGGGATCTATGGCTACACCTTC | CASSSQQGIYGYTF
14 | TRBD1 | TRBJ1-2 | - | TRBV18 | TGTGCCAGCTCACCGGGACAGGATATATATGGCTACACCTTC | CASSPGQDIYGYTF
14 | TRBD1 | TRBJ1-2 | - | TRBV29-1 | TGCAGCGTTGGTACCGTACAGGGGGCGAGCGGCTACACCTTC | CSVGTVQGASGYTF
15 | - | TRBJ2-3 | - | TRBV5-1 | TGCGCCAGCAGCTACCCTAGGGGCAGCACAGATACGCAGTATTTT | CASSYPRGSTDTQYF
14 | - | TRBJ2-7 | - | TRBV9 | TGTGCCAGCAGCCCAGCGGTGCAACCCTACGAGCAGTACTTC | CASSPAVQPYEQYF
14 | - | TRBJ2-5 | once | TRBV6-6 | TGTGCCAGCAGTTACTCGTGGACTGGTGAGACCCAGTACTTC | CASSYSWTGETQYF
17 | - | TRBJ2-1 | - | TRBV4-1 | TGCGCCAGCAGCCAAGCTGGTCGGTCCGGCTCCTACAATGAGCAGTTCTTC | CASSQAGRSGSYNEQFF
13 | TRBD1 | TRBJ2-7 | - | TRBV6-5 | TGTGCCAGCAGTCCTCGACAGGGCTACGAGCAGTACTTC | CASSPRQGYEQYF
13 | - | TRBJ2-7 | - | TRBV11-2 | TGTGCCAGCAGCTTCCAGAGCTCCTACGAGCAGTACTTC | CASSFQSSYEQYF
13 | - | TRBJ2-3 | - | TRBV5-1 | TGCGCCAGCAGCGCCCAACGGGGGGATACGCAGTATTTT | CASSAQRGDTQYF
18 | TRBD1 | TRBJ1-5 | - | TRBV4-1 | TGCGCCAGCAGCCAAGGGGCCCAGGGGGCTGGAGGCAATCAGCCCCAGCATTTT | CASSQGAQGAGGNQPQHF
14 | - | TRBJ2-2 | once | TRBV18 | TGTGCCAGCTCACCAGGGCAGAACACCGGGGAGCTGTTTTTT | CASSPGQNTGELFF
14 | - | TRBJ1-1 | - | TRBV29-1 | TGCAGCGTATGGGGCCGGTCGATGAACACTGAAGCTTTCTTT | CSVWGRSMNTEAFF